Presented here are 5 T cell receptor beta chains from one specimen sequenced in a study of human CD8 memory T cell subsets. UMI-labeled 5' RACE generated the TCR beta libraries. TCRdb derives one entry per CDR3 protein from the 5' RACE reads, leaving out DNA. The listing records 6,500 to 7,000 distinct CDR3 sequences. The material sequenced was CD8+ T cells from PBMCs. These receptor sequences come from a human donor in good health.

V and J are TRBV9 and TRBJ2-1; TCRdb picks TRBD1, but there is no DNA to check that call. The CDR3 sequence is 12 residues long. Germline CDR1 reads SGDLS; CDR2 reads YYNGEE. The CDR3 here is CASSPSRGEQFF.

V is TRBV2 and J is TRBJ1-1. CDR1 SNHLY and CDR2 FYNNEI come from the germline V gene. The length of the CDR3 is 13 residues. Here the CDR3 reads CASGGGMNTEAFF. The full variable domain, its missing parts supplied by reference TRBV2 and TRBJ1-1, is EPEVTQTPSHQVTQMGQEVILRCVPISNHLYFYWYRQILGQKVEFLVSFYNNEISEKSEIFDDQFSVERPDGSNFTLKIRSTKLEDSAMYFCASGGGMNTEAFFGQGTRLTVV.

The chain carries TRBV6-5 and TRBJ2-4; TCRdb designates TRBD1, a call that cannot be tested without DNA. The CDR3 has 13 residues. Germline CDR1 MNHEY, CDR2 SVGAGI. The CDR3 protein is CASSYQQGDIQYF.

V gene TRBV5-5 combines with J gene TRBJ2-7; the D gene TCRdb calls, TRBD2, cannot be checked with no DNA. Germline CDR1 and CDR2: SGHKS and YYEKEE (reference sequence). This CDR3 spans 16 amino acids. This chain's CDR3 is CASSLLTSGRAYEQYF.

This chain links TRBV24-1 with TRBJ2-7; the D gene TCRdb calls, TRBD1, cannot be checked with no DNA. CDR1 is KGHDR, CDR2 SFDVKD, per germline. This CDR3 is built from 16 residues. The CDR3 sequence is CATSDLTGHCSYEQYF.